This TCR beta chain was recorded in a study of shared clonotypes between healthy human individuals. Study results and caveats: The sharing of about 5.3% of naive CD4 clonotypes was seen across several donors. Rarefaction exposed incomplete sorted-subset sequencing despite large depth. An effect of sequencing depth on clonotype sharing among donors was expected.

With respect to this clone: As yet, its antigen is unknown.

The CDR3 has 14 residues. V was clipped by 0 bases and J by 4 bases, with 10 bases between them. CDR1 is SGHDT, CDR2 YYEEEE, per germline. Some clones are missing from TCRdb's copy, which holds only in-frame ones; the method was immunoSEQ multiplex PCR. The profile shows about 1,900,000 clones, approximately 94% of them singletons. Naive CD8 cells lacked CD45RO, underwent positive selection for CCR7 and left out terminally differentiated effector memory CD45RA+ cells. The clonotype comes from a man between 18 and 29 years old in good health. Sequences were obtained from naive CD8+ T cells sorted from blood. The J gene is TRBJ1-1, the V gene TRBV5-6; no clear D. The chain's CDR3 is CASSLGLIGTEAFF. CDR3 in DNA: TGTGCCAGCAGCTTGGGCCTTATTGGCACTGAAGCTTTCTTT.